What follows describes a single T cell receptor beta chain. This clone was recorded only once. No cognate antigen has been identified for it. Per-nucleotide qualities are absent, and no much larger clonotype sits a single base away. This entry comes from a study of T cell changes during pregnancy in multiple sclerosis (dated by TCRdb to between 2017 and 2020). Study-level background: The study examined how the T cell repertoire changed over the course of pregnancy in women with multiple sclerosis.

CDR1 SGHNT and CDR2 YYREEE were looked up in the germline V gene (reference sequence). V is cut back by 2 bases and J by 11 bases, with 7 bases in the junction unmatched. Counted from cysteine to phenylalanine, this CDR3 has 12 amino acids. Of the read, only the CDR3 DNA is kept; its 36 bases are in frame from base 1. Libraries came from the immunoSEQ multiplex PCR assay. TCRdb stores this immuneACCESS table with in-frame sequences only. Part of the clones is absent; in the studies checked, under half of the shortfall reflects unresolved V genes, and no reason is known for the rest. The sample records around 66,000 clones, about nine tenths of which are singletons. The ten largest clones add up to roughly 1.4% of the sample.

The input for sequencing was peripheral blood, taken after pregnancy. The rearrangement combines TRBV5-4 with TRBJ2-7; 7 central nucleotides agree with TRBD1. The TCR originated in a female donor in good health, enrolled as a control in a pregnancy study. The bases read TGTGCCAGCAGCTTTGAGGGGGCCGGAGAGTACTTC. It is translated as CASSFEGAGEYF.